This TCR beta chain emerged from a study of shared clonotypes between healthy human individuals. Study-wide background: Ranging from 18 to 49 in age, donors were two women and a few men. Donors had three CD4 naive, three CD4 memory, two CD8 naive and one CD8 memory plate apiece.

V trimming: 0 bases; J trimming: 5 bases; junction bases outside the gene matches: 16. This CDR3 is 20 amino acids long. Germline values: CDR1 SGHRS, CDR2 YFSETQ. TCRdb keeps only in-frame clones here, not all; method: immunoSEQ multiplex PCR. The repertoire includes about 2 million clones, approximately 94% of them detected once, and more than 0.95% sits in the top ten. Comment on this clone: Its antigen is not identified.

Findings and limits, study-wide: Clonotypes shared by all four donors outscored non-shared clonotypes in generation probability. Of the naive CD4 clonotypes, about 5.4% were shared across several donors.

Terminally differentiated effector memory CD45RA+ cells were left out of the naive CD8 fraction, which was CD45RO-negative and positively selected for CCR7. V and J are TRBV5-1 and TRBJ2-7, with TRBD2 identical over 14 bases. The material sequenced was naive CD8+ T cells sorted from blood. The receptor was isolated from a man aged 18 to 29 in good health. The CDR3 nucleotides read TGCGCCAGCAGCTTGGAACCATCGGGACTAGCGGGAGTTTGGTCCAACGAGCAGTACTTC. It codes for CASSLEPSGLAGVWSNEQYF. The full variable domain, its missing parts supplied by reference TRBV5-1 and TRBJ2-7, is KAGVTQTPRYLIKTRGQQVTLSCSPISGHRSVSWYQQTPGQGLQFLFEYFSETQRNKGNFPGRFSGRQFSNSRSEMNVSTLELGDSALYLCASSLEPSGLAGVWSNEQYFGPGTRLTVT.